This T cell receptor beta chain was documented in a study of memory CD4+ T cells and cytomegalovirus serostatus. The overall study: Healthy Belgian adult donors included under ten CMV-positive and some 25 CMV-negative people. Study findings and constraints: About two fifths of the roughly 150 known CMV-associated TCRbeta sequences appeared in CD4+ memory.

Using immunoSEQ multiplex PCR, the repertoire was profiled, and TCRdb retains in-frame clones only, with some absent. The sample records 50,000 or so clones, 60% to 80% being singletons. This clone turned up a few times. The antigen is undetermined. Single viable CD3+CD4+CD8-CD45RO+ cells were sorted as the memory CD4+ T cells. Serostatus was set by detecting CMV pp150, pp28, p38, p52 IgG. Trimming took 3 bases from V and 1 from J, leaving 9 bases between them. The V gene's germline CDR1 is ENHRY and CDR2 SYGVKD. The CDR3 spans 14 residues. The TCR originated in an adult in good health and CMV-seropositive. V is TRBV10-3 and J is TRBJ2-5; D is uncertain. The sequenced sample consisted of memory CD4+ T cells from blood. CDR3 coding DNA: TGTGCCATCAGTGAAGGAGTTAGCCAAGAGACCCAGTACTTC. It translates to CAISEGVSQETQYF.